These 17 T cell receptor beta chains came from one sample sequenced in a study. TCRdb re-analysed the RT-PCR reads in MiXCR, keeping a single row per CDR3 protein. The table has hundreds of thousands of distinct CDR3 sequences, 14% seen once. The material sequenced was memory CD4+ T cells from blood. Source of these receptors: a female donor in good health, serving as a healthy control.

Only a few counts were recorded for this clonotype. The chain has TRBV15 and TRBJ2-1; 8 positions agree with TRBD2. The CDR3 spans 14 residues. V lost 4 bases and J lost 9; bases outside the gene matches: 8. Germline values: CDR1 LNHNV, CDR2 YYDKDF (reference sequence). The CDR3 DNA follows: TGTGCCACCAGCATCTCAAGCGGGGGATTTGAGCAGTTCTTC. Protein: CATSISSGGFEQFF.

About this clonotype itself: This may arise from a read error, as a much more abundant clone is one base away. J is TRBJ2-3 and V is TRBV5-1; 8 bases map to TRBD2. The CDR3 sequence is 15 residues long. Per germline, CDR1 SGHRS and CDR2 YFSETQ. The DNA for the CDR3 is TGCTCCAGCAGCCCTGGACTAGCCAACACAGATACGCAGTATTTT. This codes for CSSSPGLANTDTQYF.

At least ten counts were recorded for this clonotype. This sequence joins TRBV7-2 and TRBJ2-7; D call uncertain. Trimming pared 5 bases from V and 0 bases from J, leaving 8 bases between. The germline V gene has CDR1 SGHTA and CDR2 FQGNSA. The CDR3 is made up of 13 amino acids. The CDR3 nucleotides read TGTGCCAGCAGCCTCCAGAGCTCCTACGAGCAGTACTTC. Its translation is CASSLQSSYEQYF.

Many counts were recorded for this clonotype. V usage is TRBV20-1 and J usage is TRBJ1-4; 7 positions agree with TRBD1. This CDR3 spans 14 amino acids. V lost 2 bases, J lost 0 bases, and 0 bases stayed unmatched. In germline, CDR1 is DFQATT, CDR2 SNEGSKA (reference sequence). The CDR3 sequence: CSARTGATNEKLFF. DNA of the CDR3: TGCAGTGCTAGAACAGGGGCAACTAATGAAAAACTGTTTTTT.

The CDR3 region has the DNA TGTGCCACCCGGAAAACAGGGCTGCGTCAGCCCCAGCATTTT. Translated: CATRKTGLRQPQHF. The chain carries TRBV24-1 and TRBJ1-5, with D maybe TRBD1 (6 bases). CDR3 length equals 14 residues. The germline gives CDR1 KGHDR, CDR2 SFDVKD. Trimming removed 9 bases at V and 6 bases at J, with 17 bases between.

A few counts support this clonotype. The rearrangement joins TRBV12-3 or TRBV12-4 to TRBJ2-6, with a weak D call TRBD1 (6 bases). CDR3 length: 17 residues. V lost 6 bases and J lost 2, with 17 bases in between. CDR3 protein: CASSPQGSVAGANVLTF. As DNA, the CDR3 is TGTGCCAGCAGCCCACAGGGTAGCGTGGCTGGGGCCAACGTCCTGACTTTC.

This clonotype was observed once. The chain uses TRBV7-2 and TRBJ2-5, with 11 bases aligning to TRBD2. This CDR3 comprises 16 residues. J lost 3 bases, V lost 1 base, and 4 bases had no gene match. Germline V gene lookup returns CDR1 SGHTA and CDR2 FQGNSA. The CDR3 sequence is CASSLDTGLAEETQYF. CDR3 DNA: TGTGCCAGCAGCTTAGACACGGGACTAGCGGAAGAGACCCAGTACTTC.

The CDR3 DNA sequence: TGTGCCAGCACTCGGACAGGGTATCCTGAAGCTTTCTTT. Amino acids: CASTRTGYPEAFF. The chain recombines TRBV6-1 with TRBJ1-1, with 8 bases matching TRBD1. J lost 6 bases, V lost 7 bases, and 7 bases had no gene match. Germline V gene lookup returns CDR1 MNHNS and CDR2 SASEGT. This CDR3 is 13 amino acids long.

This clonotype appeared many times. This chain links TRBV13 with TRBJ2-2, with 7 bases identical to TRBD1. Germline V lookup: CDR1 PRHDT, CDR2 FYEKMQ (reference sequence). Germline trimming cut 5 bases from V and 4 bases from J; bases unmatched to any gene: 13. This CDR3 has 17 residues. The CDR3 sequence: CASSRRTDRTLTGELFF. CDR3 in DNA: TGTGCCAGCAGCCGACGGACGGACAGGACACTCACCGGGGAGCTGTTTTTT.

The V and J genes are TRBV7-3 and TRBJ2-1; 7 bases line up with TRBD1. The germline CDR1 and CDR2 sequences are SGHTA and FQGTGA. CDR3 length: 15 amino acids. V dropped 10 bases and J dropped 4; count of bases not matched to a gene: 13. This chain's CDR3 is CAILLRTGAYNEQFF. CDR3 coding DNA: TGTGCCATATTGCTGAGGACAGGCGCTTACAATGAGCAGTTCTTC.

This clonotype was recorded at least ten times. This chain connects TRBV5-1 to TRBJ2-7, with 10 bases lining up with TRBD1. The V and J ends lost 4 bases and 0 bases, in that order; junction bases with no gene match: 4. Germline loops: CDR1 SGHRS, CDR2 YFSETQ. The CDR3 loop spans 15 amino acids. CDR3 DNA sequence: TGCGCCAGCAGCGCTGGGACAGGGGTCTCCTACGAGCAGTACTTC. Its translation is CASSAGTGVSYEQYF.

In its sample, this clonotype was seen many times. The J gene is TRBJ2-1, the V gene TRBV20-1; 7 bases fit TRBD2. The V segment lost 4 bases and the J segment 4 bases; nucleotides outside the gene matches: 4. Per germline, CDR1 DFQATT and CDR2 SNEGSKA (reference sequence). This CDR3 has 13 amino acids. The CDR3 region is CSAKGLLYNEQFF. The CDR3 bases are TGCAGTGCTAAGGGACTACTATACAATGAGCAGTTCTTC.

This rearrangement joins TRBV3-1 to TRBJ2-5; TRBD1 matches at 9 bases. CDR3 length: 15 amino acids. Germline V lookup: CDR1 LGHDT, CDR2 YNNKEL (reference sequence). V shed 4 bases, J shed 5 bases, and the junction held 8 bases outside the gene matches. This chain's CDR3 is CASSLRTGVTETQYF. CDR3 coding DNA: TGTGCCAGCAGCCTCCGGACAGGGGTGACGGAGACCCAGTACTTC.

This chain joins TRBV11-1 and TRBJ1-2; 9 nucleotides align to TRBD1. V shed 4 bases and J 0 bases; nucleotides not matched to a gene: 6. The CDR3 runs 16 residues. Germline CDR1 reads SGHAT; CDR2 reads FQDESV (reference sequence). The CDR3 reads CASSSGQGPSNYGYTF. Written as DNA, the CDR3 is TGTGCCAGCAGCTCCGGACAGGGGCCTTCTAACTATGGCTACACCTTC.

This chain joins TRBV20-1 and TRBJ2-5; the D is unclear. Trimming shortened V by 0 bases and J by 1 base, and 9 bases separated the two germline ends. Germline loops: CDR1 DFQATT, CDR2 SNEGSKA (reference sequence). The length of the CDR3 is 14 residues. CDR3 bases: TGCAGTGCTAGAGAGGCCCGGACCCAAGAGACCCAGTACTTC. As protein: CSAREARTQETQYF.

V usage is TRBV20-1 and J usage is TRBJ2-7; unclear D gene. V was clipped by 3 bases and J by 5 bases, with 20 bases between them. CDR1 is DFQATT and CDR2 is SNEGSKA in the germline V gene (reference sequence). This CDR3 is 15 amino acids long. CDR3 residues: CSASRLLGVRDEQYF. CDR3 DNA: TGCAGTGCTAGCCGGCTCCTGGGCGTTAGGGACGAGCAGTACTTC.

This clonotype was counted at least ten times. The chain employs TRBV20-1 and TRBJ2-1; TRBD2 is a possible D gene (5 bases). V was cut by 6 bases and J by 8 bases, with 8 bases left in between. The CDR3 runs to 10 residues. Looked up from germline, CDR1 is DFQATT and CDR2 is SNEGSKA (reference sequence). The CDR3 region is CSAGADEQFF. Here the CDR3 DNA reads TGCAGTGCCGGAGCGGATGAGCAGTTCTTC.